These T cell receptor beta chains were read from a single sample in a study of blood T cell repertoires in COVID-19. The data were produced by immunoSEQ multiplex PCR, yet TCRdb's version contains in-frame clones alone and is incomplete. The sample has roughly 440,000 clones, 88% seen once. Input material: peripheral blood. The receptors here all came from a woman aged 50 to 60 with COVID-19, enrolled during active disease. Both conserved end residues are part of each CDR3. D genes are given only for firm matches. Not every row has a clone size; where given, it reads once, few, many or a size class.

clone_size j_call d_call v_call cdr3_aa
. TRBJ2-3 TRBD1 TRBV2 CASRDRGGTDTQYF
. TRBJ1-6 . TRBV6-6 CASRRGDSPLHF
few TRBJ1-5 TRBD1 TRBV28 CASSFQSGGPPSFQHF
. TRBJ1-2 TRBD1 TRBV15 CATSPGRTGGGYGYTF
. TRBJ1-2 TRBD1 TRBV7-2 CASSLGDRGANYGYTF
. TRBJ2-3 . TRBV5-1 CASSLGTSTDTQYF
. TRBJ1-2 TRBD1 TRBV27 CASSLSSGGLYGYTF
once TRBJ1-6 . TRBV6-6 CASSRGLRDNSPLHF
. TRBJ1-2 . TRBV2 CASNLQGHGYTF
. TRBJ2-7 TRBD1 TRBV9 CASTLTGTSYEQYF
. TRBJ1-1 . TRBV28 CASSVGAQNTEAFF
. TRBJ1-5 . TRBV12-3/TRBV12-4 CASTLNRNQPQHF
. TRBJ2-3 TRBD2 TRBV2 CASTELAGNTPEPSSTDTQYF
. TRBJ1-5 TRBD1 TRBV9 CASSDGQGRDQPQHF
. TRBJ2-3 . TRBV27 CASSLSTGGWGDTQYF
. TRBJ1-2 . TRBV30 CASSSRVGYGYTF
. TRBJ1-1 TRBD1 TRBV6-5 CASSPTRDRYTEAFF